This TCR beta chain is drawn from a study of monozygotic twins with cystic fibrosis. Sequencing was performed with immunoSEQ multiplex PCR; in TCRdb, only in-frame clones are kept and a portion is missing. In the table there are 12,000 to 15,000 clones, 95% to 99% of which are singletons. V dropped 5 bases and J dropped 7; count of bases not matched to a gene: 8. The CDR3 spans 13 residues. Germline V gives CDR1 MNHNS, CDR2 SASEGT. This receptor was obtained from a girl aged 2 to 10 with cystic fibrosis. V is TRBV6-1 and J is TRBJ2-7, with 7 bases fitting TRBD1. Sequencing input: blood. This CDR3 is CASSPRDSSEQYF. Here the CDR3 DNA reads TGTGCCAGCAGTCCTCGGGACAGCTCTGAGCAGTACTTC.